The 10 T cell receptor beta chains in this list originate from one sample, sequenced in a study of blood T cells in healthy people across ages (dated by TCRdb to 2014 to 2015). Library preparation employed 5' RACE. Instrument used: Illumina HiSeq 2500. A second PCR of roughly 6 to 12 cycles was run with a J-beta primer mix and a sample-barcoded 5' primer. Using fastp trimming at Q25 and MiXCR clonotype assembly, TCRdb reanalyzed the public sequencing data and kept in-frame beta chains. Entries are consolidated by CDR3 protein sequence, retaining the most common genes and DNA. This sample gives approximately 1,100,000 distinct CDR3 sequences in total; more than 40% of them show up just once. Approximately 17% of the sample lies in the top ten. Sequenced: blood. The receptors stem from an older woman in good health.

This chain joins TRBV5-1 and TRBJ2-1; 9 positions match TRBD2. From germline, CDR1 is SGHRS and CDR2 YFSETQ. V gave up 0 bases and J gave up 8 bases; unmatched junction bases: 9. There are 16 residues in the CDR3. DNA for the CDR3: TGCGCCAGCAGCTTGGTGCTAGCGGGGCCTAGGGATGAGCAGTTCTTC. The encoded protein is CASSLVLAGPRDEQFF. The variable domain in full, with the rest retrieved from reference TRBV5-1 and TRBJ2-1, is KAGVTQTPRYLIKTRGQQVTLSCSPISGHRSVSWYQQTPGQGLQFLFEYFSETQRNKGNFPGRFSGRQFSNSRSEMNVSTLELGDSALYLCASSLVLAGPRDEQFFGPGTRLTVL.

The V and J genes are TRBV27 and TRBJ2-7, with 7 bases fitting TRBD1. This CDR3 is 16 amino acids long. Germline lookup yields CDR1 MNHEY and CDR2 SMNVEV (reference sequence). V shed 0 bases and J 0 bases; nucleotides not matched to a gene: 5. The chain's CDR3 is CASSLSSGQASYEQYF. The CDR3 DNA reads as TGTGCCAGCAGTTTATCCTCCGGACAGGCCTCCTACGAGCAGTACTTC.

In this sample, this clonotype turned up a few times. The chain carries TRBV4-2 and TRBJ2-5; D is possibly TRBD2 (6 bases). The CDR3 length is 15 residues. CDR1 and CDR2 (germline): LGHNA, YNFKEQ. Trimming removed 4 bases at V and 2 bases at J, with 14 bases between. The CDR3 here is CASSPSGLGQETQYF. The CDR3 DNA reads TGTGCCAGCAGCCCCAGCGGGTTAGGTCAAGAGACCCAGTACTTC.

The rearrangement joins TRBV5-6 to TRBJ2-1; D possibly matches TRBD1 or TRBD2 (6 bases each). Per germline, CDR1 SGHDT and CDR2 YYEEEE. The CDR3 covers 15 residues. The V end lost 0 bases, the J end lost 10 bases, and 17 bases lay between the germline ends. The CDR3 region has the DNA TGTGCCAGCAGCTTGGGCGGGGCAGGGGCTTACGAGCAGTTCTTC. It is translated as CASSLGGAGAYEQFF.

V usage is TRBV6-2 or TRBV6-3 and J usage is TRBJ1-2; tentatively, D is TRBD1 (5 bases). CDR3 length: 13 amino acids. The germline gives CDR1 MNHEY, CDR2 SVGEGT. The V end lost 6 bases, the J end lost 4 bases, and 12 bases lay between the germline ends. CDR3: CASRVKGSYGYTF. The DNA for the CDR3 is TGTGCCAGCAGGGTGAAGGGGAGCTATGGCTACACCTTC.

V gene TRBV25-1 combines with J gene TRBJ1-3; unclear D gene. CDR3 length: 15 amino acids. Deletions cut 3 bases from V and 0 bases from J, with 9 bases between. Germline values: CDR1 MGHDK, CDR2 SYGVNS. The CDR3 nucleotides read TGTGCCAGCAGTGACGGGATCACCTCTGGAAACACCATATATTTT. Translated: CASSDGITSGNTIYF.

With regard to this clonotype: A much larger clone lies a single base off, so this may be a read error. The chain has TRBV25-1 and TRBJ2-5; D might be TRBD2 (5 bases). In germline, CDR1 is MGHDK, CDR2 SYGVNS. There are 13 residues in the CDR3. CDR3 residues: CASSEYREETPYF. DNA for the CDR3: TGTGCCAGCAGTGAATACCGGGAAGAGACCCCGTACTTC.

The chain employs TRBV30 and TRBJ2-5; D possibly uses TRBD1 or TRBD2 (5 bases each). CDR1 and CDR2 from the germline V gene are GTSNPN and SVGIG (reference sequence). This CDR3 spans 14 amino acids. The V end was cut by 1 base, the J end by 2 bases, with 11 bases between. The CDR3, as DNA: TGTGCCTGGAGTGCCGGGACGATTCAAGAGACCCAGTACTTC. Its protein is CAWSAGTIQETQYF.

This chain joins TRBV24-1 and TRBJ2-1; the match to TRBD2 covers 7 bases. V shed 4 bases, J shed 5 bases, and the junction held 7 bases outside the gene matches. Germline V gene lookup returns CDR1 KGHDR and CDR2 SFDVKD. This CDR3 is 15 amino acids long. The CDR3 loop is CATSDLTSVNNEQFF. The CDR3 region has the DNA TGTGCCACCAGTGACTTAACTAGCGTTAACAATGAGCAGTTCTTC.

This clonotype was recorded once. Here the CDR3 reads CSAARGGQETQFF. As DNA, the CDR3 is TGCAGTGCTGCTCGGGGAGGGCAAGAGACCCAGTTCTTC. This chain uses TRBV20-1 with TRBJ2-5; 7 bases line up with TRBD2. The DNA end is a closer match to TRBJ2-1, so the J assignment may be wrong. This CDR3 spans 13 amino acids. Germline V gene data show CDR1 as DFQATT and CDR2 as SNEGSKA (reference sequence).